This T cell receptor (beta chain) was retrieved from a study of cytomegalovirus exposure and HLA in healthy donors. Study background: Early released data comprised about 90 million unique TCRs from HLA-typed donors.

Study results and caveats: There were reportedly fewer N-insertions in an Asian-associated ancestry cluster than the roughly 670-donor mean, in a later analysis. Both high specificity and high sensitivity reportedly marked the classifier's diagnosis of cytomegalovirus status.

CDR1 MGHRA and CDR2 YSYEKL come from the germline V gene. CDR3 length equals 17 residues. V dropped 1 base and J dropped 4; count of bases not matched to a gene: 10. Worth noting for this clone: Its antigen is as yet unknown.

It was with 60 Vbeta and 13 Jbeta primers that the PCR ran. The repertoire was sequenced with immunoSEQ multiplex PCR; TCRdb's copy has only in-frame clones and lacks some. The table shows 100,000 to 150,000 clones, with 60% to 75% occurring only once. This chain uses TRBV4-1 with TRBJ1-1, with 9 nucleotides matching TRBD1. Sequencing used PBMCs. The TCR sequence derives from a woman between 50 and 59 years old in good health and CMV-seropositive. This CDR3 is CASSQGGRDREPTEAFF. The CDR3, as DNA: TGCGCCAGCAGCCAAGGTGGTCGGGACAGGGAGCCCACTGAAGCTTTCTTT.